This TCR beta chain came from a study of blood T cell repertoires in COVID-19. Study-level information: The analysed material was cDNA or gDNA that came from T cells, B-cell-depleted T cells, or PBMCs.

Enrolled through a virtual design, the participants were between about 18 and 100 years of age and came from under 30 US areas. Assay: immunoSEQ multiplex PCR; the TCRdb copy retains only in-frame clones and omits some. The sample consists of some 150,000 clones, roughly 83% of them appearing once. The CDR3 is 15 residues long. Trimming stripped 2 bases from V and 0 bases from J, with 10 bases between. Germline V gives CDR1 SGHVS, CDR2 FQNEAQ. The specimen sequenced was PBMCs or T cells enriched from blood (not recorded which). The V gene is TRBV7-8, the J gene TRBJ1-1; D is uncertain. This TCR was sampled from a woman in her 50s who had recovered from COVID-19. CDR3 loop: CASSLSSFMNTEAFF. The CDR3 region has the DNA TGTGCCAGCAGCTTAAGTAGCTTTATGAACACTGAAGCTTTCTTT.